Below, one T cell receptor (beta chain) is given with its context. Its antigen is not identified. This table comes from immunoSEQ multiplex PCR, and its TCRdb copy is limited to in-frame clones, with some not included. The repertoire holds about 5,100 clones, 70% to 85% seen once, with 6.2% in the top ten. This record comes from a study of the immune and genomic landscape of osteosarcoma. Study-wide context: About 70% had unfavorable pathologic response to standard therapy. Over 75% presented with localized disease at diagnosis.

Findings and caveats of the study: About 5 repertoires, each under 100 clonotypes, were dominated by one hyperexpanded clone.

Poor-prognosis osteosarcoma patients supplied post-treatment primary, local recurrence and metastasis tumor specimens. Germline CDR1 and CDR2: SGHNT and YYREEE (reference sequence). J gave up 4 bases and V 0 bases, and 4 bases lay outside the gene matches. The CDR3 sequence is 17 residues long. The V and J genes are TRBV5-4 and TRBJ2-2; 12 nucleotides agree with TRBD2. The TCR originated in a human donor with osteosarcoma. Sequenced material: osteosarcoma tumor tissue from the lung. The CDR3 is CASSLARTSGTTGELFF. CDR3 bases: TGTGCCAGCAGCTTGGCCAGGACTAGCGGGACCACCGGGGAGCTGTTTTTT.